The sequence of this TCR beta chain was determined in a study of persistence of HIV-infected CD4 T cells. On the study more broadly: A couple of participants gave one leukapheresis sample; others gave up to roughly 180 mL blood repeatedly. Anti-CD3/anti-CD28 beads activated more cells than antigen stimulation did.

Sequencing used immunoSEQ version 4 in survey mode. The data were produced by immunoSEQ multiplex PCR, yet TCRdb's version contains in-frame clones alone and is incomplete. The data contain 45,000 or so clones, about 88% of them singletons. Worth noting for this clone: Its antigen is unknown.

Nonspecific anti-CD3/anti-CD28 bead stimulation represents the broad CD4+ T cell repertoire. Responding CD4+ T cells were sorted by upregulation of both CD40 ligand and CD69. Inclusion required CMV-positive serology and CD4+ counts above 400 cells/uL. Study-level results: TCR analyses could not target the rare provirus-carrying CMV-responding cells.

This receptor was taken from an adult woman with HIV who was CMV-seropositive. The sequencing here drew on CD4+ T cells sorted from PBMCs after roughly 18-hour stimulation, taken from a patient who received antiretroviral therapy.

In nucleotides, the CDR3 is TGTGCCAGCAGTGGCGTCTTGGAACAGGGAATTGGCTACACCTTC. Amino acid sequence: CASSGVLEQGIGYTF. V usage is TRBV28 and J usage is TRBJ1-2; D is possibly TRBD1 (6 bases). The CDR3 is made up of 15 amino acids. V was cut by 5 bases and J by 7 bases, with 20 bases left in between. In germline, CDR1 is MDHEN, CDR2 SYDVKM.